The sequence of this TCR beta chain was determined in a study of blood T cell repertoires in COVID-19 (dated by TCRdb to 2018 to 2020). General notes on the study: The collaborator samples originated in the United States, Italy and Spain and spanned the acute and convalescent phases of COVID-19. The samples were drawn from the first 160 participants of the ongoing ImmuneRACE study and from under 1,500 subjects provided by 6 global collaborators. Subjects who had been exposed to COVID-19, were actively infected with it, or had recovered from it provided the deeply sampled blood TCRbeta repertoires that made up the dataset. The sample metadata nearly always contained a de-identified subject ID, COVID-19 status, age in years and sex. The repertoires were made available in a free public database intended to serve as a resource for research on the immune response to SARS-CoV-2. The material from the prospective study consisted of cDNA or gDNA derived from T cells, B-cell-depleted T cells, or PBMCs. Where available, HLA class I and class II types were taken from metadata supplied by the sample provider and were not determined by assay-based typing. Points the paper makes about the study in general: The amount of clinical and demographic metadata varied by source and participant and was provided uncurated.

Whole blood was collected in K2EDTA tubes by collaborating institutions according to the institutions' own protocols. For TCRbeta analysis, collaborator samples were shipped as frozen whole blood, as isolated PBMCs, or as DNA extracted from either sample type. The germline V gene provides CDR1 SNHLY and CDR2 FYNNEI. The CDR3 has 15 amino acids, counting the end cysteine and phenylalanine. Just CDR3 DNA is preserved here, 45 bases in frame from base 1. The junction shows trimming of 9 bases on V and 5 bases on J, plus 20 bases between the germline ends. TCRbeta CDR3 regions were amplified from genomic DNA by means of the immunoSEQ Assay, a bias-controlled multiplex PCR. On the study's bioinformatics: The number of nucleated cells in each sample was estimated by amplification of reference gene primers within the assay. Sequence reads were collapsed and filtered to measure the absolute abundance of every unique TCRbeta CDR3 rearrangement. For each sample, productive Simpson clonality was calculated by taking the square root of Simpson's diversity index across productive rearrangements. This immuneACCESS table, as held by TCRdb, lists in-frame sequences with V and J called but not all clones. Of the missing ones, under half trace to an unresolved V gene in checked studies; the others have no known cause. V and J calls and clone size come straight from that table; D and trimming were deduced from the DNA. In all, the sample holds more than 75,000 clones, and 75% to 85% of those were seen once. 20% to 25% of the sample goes to the ten largest clones.

In regard to this clone: Its antigen specificity is not known. Qualities for individual bases were not recorded, and no much larger clone is one base off.

The sample was peripheral blood. The sequence joins TRBV2 to TRBJ2-1; the D gene remains uncertain. The TCR sequence derives from a man in his 60s with acute or convalescent COVID-19. The DNA sequence reads TGTGCCAGTATAACAGAAACCTCTAACCACAATGAGCAGTTCTTC. Translated, this is CASITETSNHNEQFF.